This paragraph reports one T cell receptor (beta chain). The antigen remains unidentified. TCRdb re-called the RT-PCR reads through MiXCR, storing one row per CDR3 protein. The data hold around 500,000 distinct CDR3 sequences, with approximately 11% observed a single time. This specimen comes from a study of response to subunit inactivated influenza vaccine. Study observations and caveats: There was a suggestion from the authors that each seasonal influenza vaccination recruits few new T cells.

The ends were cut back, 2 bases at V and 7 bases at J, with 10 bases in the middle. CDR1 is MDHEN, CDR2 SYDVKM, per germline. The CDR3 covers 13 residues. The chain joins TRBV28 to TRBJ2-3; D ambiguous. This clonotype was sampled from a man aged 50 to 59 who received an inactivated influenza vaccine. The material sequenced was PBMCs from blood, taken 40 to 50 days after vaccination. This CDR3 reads CASSLTSTHTQYF. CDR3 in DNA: TGTGCCAGCAGTTTAACCAGCACCCATACGCAGTATTTT.